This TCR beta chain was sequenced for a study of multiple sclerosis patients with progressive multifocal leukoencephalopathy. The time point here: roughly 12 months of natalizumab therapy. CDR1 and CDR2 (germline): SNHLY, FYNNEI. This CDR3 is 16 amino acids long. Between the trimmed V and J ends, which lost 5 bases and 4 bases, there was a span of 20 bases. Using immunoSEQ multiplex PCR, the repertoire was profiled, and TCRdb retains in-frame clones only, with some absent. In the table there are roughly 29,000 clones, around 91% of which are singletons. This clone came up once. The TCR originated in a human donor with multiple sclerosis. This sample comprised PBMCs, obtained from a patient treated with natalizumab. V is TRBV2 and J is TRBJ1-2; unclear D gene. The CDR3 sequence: CASSLSEVQLPYGYTF. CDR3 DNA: TGTGCCAGCAGTCTAAGCGAGGTCCAACTTCCCTATGGCTACACCTTC.